This TCR beta chain was sequenced during a study of T cells expressing NK-cell markers. For each CDR3 protein, TCRdb gives one entry from its re-call of the 5' RACE reads, without DNA. The specimen's table records roughly 350,000 distinct CDR3 sequences. CDR1 ENHRY and CDR2 SYGVKD come from the germline V gene. This CDR3 contains 13 residues. The J gene is TRBJ1-1, the V gene TRBV10-3; checking the TCRdb D call of TRBD1 is not possible without DNA. This receptor was taken from a man aged 18-75 years in good health. Sequenced material: blood T cells: a sorted CD56 or NKG2C T cell subset, CD4+ or CD8+ T cells, or bulk PBMC T cells (not recorded which). The CDR3 here is CAISGQAGAGAFF.